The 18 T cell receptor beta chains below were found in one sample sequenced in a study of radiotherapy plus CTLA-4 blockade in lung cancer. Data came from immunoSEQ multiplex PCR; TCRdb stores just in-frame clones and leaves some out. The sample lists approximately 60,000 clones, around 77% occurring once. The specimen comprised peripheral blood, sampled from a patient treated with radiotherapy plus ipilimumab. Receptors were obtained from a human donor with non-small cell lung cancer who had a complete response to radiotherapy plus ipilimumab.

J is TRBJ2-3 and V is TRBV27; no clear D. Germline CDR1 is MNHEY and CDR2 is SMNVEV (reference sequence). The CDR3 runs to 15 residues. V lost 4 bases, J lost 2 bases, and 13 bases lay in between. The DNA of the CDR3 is TGTGCCAGCAGTTCACGACGGGTGAACACAGATACGCAGTATTTT. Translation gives CASSSRRVNTDTQYF.

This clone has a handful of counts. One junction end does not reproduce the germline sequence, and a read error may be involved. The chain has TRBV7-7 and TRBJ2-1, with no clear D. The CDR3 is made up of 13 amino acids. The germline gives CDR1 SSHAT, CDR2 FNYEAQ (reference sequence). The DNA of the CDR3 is TGTGCTAGCAACCCCAGGTGGGGCAATGAGCAGTTCTTC. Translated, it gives CASNPRWGNEQFF.

CDR3: CASSIVGQDYGYTF. The CDR3 DNA sequence: TGTGCCAGTAGTATAGTCGGACAGGACTATGGCTACACCTTC. The chain uses TRBV19 and TRBJ1-2; TRBD1 agrees at 7 bases. This CDR3 is 14 amino acids long. Germline CDR1 LNHDA, CDR2 SQIVND (reference sequence). The J segment lost 3 bases and the V segment lost 1 base, leaving 2 bases of the junction unmatched.

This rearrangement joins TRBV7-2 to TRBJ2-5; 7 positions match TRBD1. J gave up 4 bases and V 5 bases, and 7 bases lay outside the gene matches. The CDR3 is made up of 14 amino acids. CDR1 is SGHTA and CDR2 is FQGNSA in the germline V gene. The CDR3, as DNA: TGTGCCAGCAGCCGGGACAGCAATCCAGAGACCCAGTACTTC. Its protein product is CASSRDSNPETQYF.

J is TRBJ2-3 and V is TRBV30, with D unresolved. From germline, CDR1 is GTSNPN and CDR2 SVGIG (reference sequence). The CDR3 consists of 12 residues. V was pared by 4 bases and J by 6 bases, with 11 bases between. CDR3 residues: CAWTLKWDTQYF. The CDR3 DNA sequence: TGTGCCTGGACACTCAAGTGGGATACGCAGTATTTT.

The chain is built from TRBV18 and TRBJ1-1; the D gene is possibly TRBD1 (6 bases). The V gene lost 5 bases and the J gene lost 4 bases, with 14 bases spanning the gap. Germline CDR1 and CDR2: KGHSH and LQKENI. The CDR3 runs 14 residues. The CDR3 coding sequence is TGTGCCAGCTCAAACGGACAGCTAAGCACTGAAGCTTTCTTT. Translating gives CASSNGQLSTEAFF.

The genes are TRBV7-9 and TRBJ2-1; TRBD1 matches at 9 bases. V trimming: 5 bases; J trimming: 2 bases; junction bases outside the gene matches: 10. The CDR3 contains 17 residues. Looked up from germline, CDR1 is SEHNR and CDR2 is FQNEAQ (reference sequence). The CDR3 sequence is CASSGTGNPLTYNEQFF. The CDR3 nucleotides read TGTGCCAGCAGCGGGACAGGGAATCCTCTAACCTACAATGAGCAGTTCTTC. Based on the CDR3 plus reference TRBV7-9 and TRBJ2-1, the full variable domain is DTGVSQNPRHKITKRGQNVTFRCDPISEHNRLYWYRQTLGQGPEFLTYFQNEAQLEKSRLLSDRFSAERPKGSFSTLEIQRTEQGDSAMYLCASSGTGNPLTYNEQFFGPGTRLTVL.

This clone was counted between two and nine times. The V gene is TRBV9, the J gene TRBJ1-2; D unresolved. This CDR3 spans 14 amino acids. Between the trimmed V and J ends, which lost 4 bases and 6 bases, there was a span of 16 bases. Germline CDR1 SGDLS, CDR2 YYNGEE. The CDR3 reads CASSPQSLSNGYTF. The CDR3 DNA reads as TGTGCCAGCAGCCCCCAGAGCCTCAGTAATGGCTACACCTTC.

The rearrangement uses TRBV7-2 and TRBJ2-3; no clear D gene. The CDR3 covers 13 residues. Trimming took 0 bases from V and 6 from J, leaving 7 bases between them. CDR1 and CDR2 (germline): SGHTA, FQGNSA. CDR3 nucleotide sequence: TGTGCCAGCAGCTTAGCAGCCCTCGATACGCAGTATTTT. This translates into CASSLAALDTQYF.

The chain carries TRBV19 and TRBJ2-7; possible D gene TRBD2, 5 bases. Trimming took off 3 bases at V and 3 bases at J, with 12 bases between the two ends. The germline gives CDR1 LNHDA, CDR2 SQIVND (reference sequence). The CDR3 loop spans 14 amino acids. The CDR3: CASSIVLSGYEQYF. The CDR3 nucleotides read TGTGCCAGTAGTATTGTACTAAGCGGCTACGAGCAGTACTTC.

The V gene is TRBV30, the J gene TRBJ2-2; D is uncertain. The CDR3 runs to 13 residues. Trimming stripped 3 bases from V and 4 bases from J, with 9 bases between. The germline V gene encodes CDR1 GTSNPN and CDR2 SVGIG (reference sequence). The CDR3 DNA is TGTGCCTGGAGCAAAAGGCGCACCGGGGAGCTGTTTTTT. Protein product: CAWSKRRTGELFF.

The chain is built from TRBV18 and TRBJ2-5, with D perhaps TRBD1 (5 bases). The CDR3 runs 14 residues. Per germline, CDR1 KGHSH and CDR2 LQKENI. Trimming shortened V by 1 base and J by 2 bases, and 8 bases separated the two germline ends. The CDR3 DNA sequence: TGTGCCAGCTCACCACTTTCAGGGCAAGAGACCCAGTACTTC. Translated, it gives CASSPLSGQETQYF.

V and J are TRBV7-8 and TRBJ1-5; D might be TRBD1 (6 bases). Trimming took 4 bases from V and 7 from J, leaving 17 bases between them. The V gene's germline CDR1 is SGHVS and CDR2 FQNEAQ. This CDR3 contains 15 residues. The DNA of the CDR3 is TGTGCCAGCAGCTCCGAGGGGGGGGATGGCCAGCCCCAGCATTTT. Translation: CASSSEGGDGQPQHF.

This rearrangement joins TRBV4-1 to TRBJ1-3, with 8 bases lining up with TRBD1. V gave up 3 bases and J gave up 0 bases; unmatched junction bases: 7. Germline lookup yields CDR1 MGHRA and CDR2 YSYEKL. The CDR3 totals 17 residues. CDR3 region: CASSQLAGGRSGNTIYF. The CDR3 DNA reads TGCGCCAGCAGCCAGTTGGCAGGGGGCCGCTCTGGAAACACCATATATTTT.

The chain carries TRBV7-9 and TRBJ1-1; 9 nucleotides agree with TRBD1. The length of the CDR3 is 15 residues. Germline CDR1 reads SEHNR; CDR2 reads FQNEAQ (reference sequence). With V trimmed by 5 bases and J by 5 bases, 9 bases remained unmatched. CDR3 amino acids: CASSPRDRVRTEAFF. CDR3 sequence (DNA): TGTGCCAGCAGCCCCCGGGACAGGGTAAGGACTGAAGCTTTCTTT.

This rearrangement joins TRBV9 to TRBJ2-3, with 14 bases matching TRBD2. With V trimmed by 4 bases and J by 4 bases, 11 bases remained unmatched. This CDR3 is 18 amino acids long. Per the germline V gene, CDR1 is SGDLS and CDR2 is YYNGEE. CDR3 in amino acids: CASSPPGTSGSGADTQYF. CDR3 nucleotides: TGTGCCAGCAGCCCCCCCGGGACTAGCGGGAGTGGGGCAGATACGCAGTATTTT.

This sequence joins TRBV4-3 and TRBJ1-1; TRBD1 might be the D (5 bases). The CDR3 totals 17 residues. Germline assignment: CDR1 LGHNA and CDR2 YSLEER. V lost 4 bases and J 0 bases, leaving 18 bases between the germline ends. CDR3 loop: CASSLGMTEAMNTEAFF. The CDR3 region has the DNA TGCGCCAGCAGCCTAGGTATGACAGAGGCAATGAACACTGAAGCTTTCTTT.

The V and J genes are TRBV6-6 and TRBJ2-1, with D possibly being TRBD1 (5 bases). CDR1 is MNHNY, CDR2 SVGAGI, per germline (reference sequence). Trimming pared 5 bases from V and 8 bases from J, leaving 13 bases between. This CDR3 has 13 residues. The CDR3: CASSVQDGDEQFF. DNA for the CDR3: TGTGCCAGCAGTGTACAGGATGGCGATGAGCAGTTCTTC.